Presented here are 12 T cell receptor beta chains from one specimen sequenced in a study of siplizumab effects on memory and regulatory T cells. Sequencing was performed with immunoSEQ multiplex PCR; in TCRdb, only in-frame clones are kept and a portion is missing. The table shows 90,000 to 110,000 clones, with roughly 91% occurring only once. The sequenced sample was CD4+ T cells sorted from blood. The receptors derive from a human donor in good health.

This clone was seen a few times. This chain links TRBV5-4 with TRBJ1-4; 8 bases are shared with TRBD1. This CDR3 contains 14 residues. V trimming: 4 bases; J trimming: 8 bases; junction bases outside the gene matches: 7. Looked up from germline, CDR1 is SGHNT and CDR2 is YYREEE (reference sequence). The CDR3 DNA sequence: TGTGCCAGCAGCCCCGGACAGGGAAGAGAAAAACTGTTTTTT. Its protein product is CASSPGQGREKLFF.

This clone was recorded once. The chain links TRBV10-3 to TRBJ2-7, with 9 bases aligning to TRBD2. Germline lookup yields CDR1 ENHRY and CDR2 SYGVKD. This CDR3 spans 13 amino acids. With V trimmed by 4 bases and J by 5 bases, 3 bases remained unmatched. The chain's CDR3 is CAISVTSGNEQYF. CDR3 in DNA: TGTGCCATCAGTGTGACTAGCGGTAACGAGCAGTACTTC.

The chain carries TRBV5-4 and TRBJ2-2, with TRBD1 matching 9 bases. The CDR3 length is 16 residues. The trim removed 1 base at V and 7 bases at J, leaving 8 bases unmatched. From germline, CDR1 is SGHNT and CDR2 YYREEE (reference sequence). CDR3 residues: CASSLLGQGIIGELFF. CDR3 coding DNA: TGTGCCAGCAGCTTGCTGGGACAGGGTATCATCGGGGAGCTGTTTTTT. The full variable domain, its missing parts supplied by reference TRBV5-4 and TRBJ2-2, is ETGVTQSPTHLIKTRGQQVTLRCSSQSGHNTVSWYQQALGQGPQFIFQYYREEENGRGNFPPRFSGLQFPNYSSELNVNALELDDSALYLCASSLLGQGIIGELFFGEGSRLTVL.

This chain connects TRBV5-6 to TRBJ2-2, with 10 nucleotides matching TRBD1. The V gene's germline CDR1 is SGHDT and CDR2 YYEEEE. This CDR3 has 17 residues. V lost 5 bases, J lost 4 bases, and 11 bases stayed unmatched. The CDR3 nucleotides read TGTGCCAGCAGAGGTACCGGGACAGGGGTTATCACCGGGGAGCTGTTTTTT. Protein sequence: CASRGTGTGVITGELFF.

The chain carries TRBV6-9 and TRBJ2-7, with 9 positions matching TRBD2. The CDR3 is 14 amino acids. The junction had 10 bases not matched to a gene; V was cut back by 8 bases and J by 5 bases. CDR1 and CDR2 (germline): MNHGY, SVAAGI. CDR3 sequence: CASARRGGRDEQYF. The CDR3 bases are TGTGCCAGCGCAAGGCGGGGGGGGAGGGACGAGCAGTACTTC.

The chain combines TRBV10-3 with TRBJ1-5, with TRBD1 as a possible D gene (5 bases). Per the germline V gene, CDR1 is ENHRY and CDR2 is SYGVKD. The CDR3 runs 14 residues. Trimming took off 8 bases at V and 3 bases at J, with 14 bases between the two ends. CDR3 sequence: CAIRPAGNNQPQHF. CDR3 nucleotide sequence: TGTGCCATCCGCCCGGCAGGGAACAATCAGCCCCAGCATTTT.

The chain couples TRBV5-1 to TRBJ1-2; D not resolved. The germline V gene has CDR1 SGHRS and CDR2 YFSETQ. The CDR3 totals 14 residues. Trimming took off 4 bases at V and 6 bases at J, with 16 bases between the two ends. This CDR3 reads CASSPAWGSDGYTF. CDR3 DNA sequence: TGCGCCAGCAGCCCTGCGTGGGGATCCGATGGCTACACCTTC. Full variable domain (remainder filled in from reference TRBV5-1 and TRBJ1-2): KAGVTQTPRYLIKTRGQQVTLSCSPISGHRSVSWYQQTPGQGLQFLFEYFSETQRNKGNFPGRFSGRQFSNSRSEMNVSTLELGDSALYLCASSPAWGSDGYTFGSGTRLTVV.

This chain joins TRBV2 and TRBJ1-2; D is unresolved. CDR3 length: 16 amino acids. Per germline, CDR1 SNHLY and CDR2 FYNNEI. The ends were cut back, 2 bases at V and 0 bases at J, with 13 bases in the middle. In DNA, the CDR3 is TGTGCCAGCAGTGAATCCCGACTGCCAGCTAACTATGGCTACACCTTC. Its protein is CASSESRLPANYGYTF. Using reference TRBV2 and TRBJ1-2 for the parts outside the CDR3, the full variable domain is EPEVTQTPSHQVTQMGQEVILRCVPISNHLYFYWYRQILGQKVEFLVSFYNNEISEKSEIFDDQFSVERPDGSNFTLKIRSTKLEDSAMYFCASSESRLPANYGYTFGSGTRLTVV.

This chain links TRBV4-1 with TRBJ2-3, with 11 bases matching TRBD2. The germline gives CDR1 MGHRA, CDR2 YSYEKL. Trimming cost V 4 bases and J 3 bases; bases outside gene matches: 6. The CDR3 consists of 16 residues. The CDR3 bases are TGCGCCAGCAGCCCTTTAGCGGGGGGGGCGACAGATACGCAGTATTTT. As protein: CASSPLAGGATDTQYF.

The V gene is TRBV4-1, the J gene TRBJ2-7; D ambiguous. The CDR3 runs to 15 residues. The V gene's germline CDR1 is MGHRA and CDR2 YSYEKL. V was clipped by 0 bases and J by 1 base, with 10 bases between them. This CDR3 reads CASSQEGQISYEQYF. DNA of the CDR3: TGCGCCAGCAGCCAAGAAGGCCAGATTTCCTACGAGCAGTACTTC.

The sample holds a few counts of this clone. The chain joins TRBV7-9 to TRBJ1-2; D uncertain. The length of the CDR3 is 11 residues. Trimming removed 1 base from V and 7 bases from J, with 4 bases in between. The germline CDR1 and CDR2 sequences are SEHNR and FQNEAQ (reference sequence). Here the CDR3 DNA reads TGTGCCAGCAGCTTAGACTCTGGCTACACCTTC. Amino acids: CASSLDSGYTF.

This chain uses TRBV11-3 with TRBJ2-2, with D possibly matching TRBD1 (5 bases). The CDR3 sequence is 15 residues long. V lost 2 bases and J 4 bases, leaving 11 bases between the germline ends. Germline V gives CDR1 SGHNT, CDR2 YENEEA. CDR3 protein: CASSLSRTITGELFF. The CDR3 DNA reads as TGTGCCAGCAGCTTATCCCGGACAATCACCGGGGAGCTGTTTTTT. The whole variable domain, filled in from reference TRBV11-3 and TRBJ2-2, reads EAGVVQSPRYKIIEKKQPVAFWCNPISGHNTLYWYLQNLGQGPELLIRYENEEAVDDSQLPKDRFSAERLKGVDSTLKIQPAELGDSAVYLCASSLSRTITGELFFGEGSRLTVL.